This TCR beta chain was captured by sequencing in a study of cytomegalovirus exposure and HLA in healthy donors. The study's findings and limits: The classifier was said to identify cytomegalovirus status with high specificity and sensitivity. Some TCR beta chains (about 170 of them) were listed as cytomegalovirus-associated.

Germline V gives CDR1 SGHRS, CDR2 YFSETQ. CDR3 length: 13 amino acids. V was cut by 5 bases and J by 7 bases, with 12 bases left in between. Method: immunoSEQ multiplex PCR; TCRdb's copy keeps in-frame clones and lacks some. The profile shows roughly 220,000 clones, 75% to 90% of them singletons. As to this clone: Its cognate antigen is unknown.

The chain recombines TRBV5-1 with TRBJ1-4, with D possibly matching TRBD1 (5 bases). Sequenced input: PBMCs. This sequence originates from a young woman in good health and CMV-seropositive. The CDR3, as DNA: TGCGCCAGCAGTCTCGGGGCAACTGAAAAACTGTTTTTT. Its protein product is CASSLGATEKLFF.